This is a list of T cell receptor beta chains from one sample in a study of vaccination and CD4 T cells after COVID-19. TCRdb recomputed calls from the PCR reads with MiXCR, one row per CDR3 protein. This sample has some 19,000 distinct CDR3 sequences, with about 51% found just once. These TCRs are of unknown antigen specificity. The sample was CD4+ T cells from blood, cultured in vitro, taken about 7 months after SARS-CoV-2 vaccination. These receptors were collected from a human donor who had recovered from COVID-19. CDR3s include the opening cysteine and the closing phenylalanine or tryptophan. A D gene is named only where the DNA matches it firmly. Size values are once, few and many counts, or a class for expanded clones, and some rows have none.

TRBV25-1	TRBJ1-6	.	.	TGTGCCAGCAGTGCCCGGGGTATCTCCTATAATTCACCCCTCCACTTT	CASSARGISYNSPLHF
TRBV24-1	TRBJ2-3	.	.	TGTGCCACCAGTGACCGGACAACTAGCACAGATACGCAGTATTTT	CATSDRTTSTDTQYF
TRBV2	TRBJ2-3	.	.	TGTGCCAGCAGTGCCGTAGGACAGGGAGGGGATACGCAGTATTTT	CASSAVGQGGDTQYF
TRBV7-9	TRBJ2-3	TRBD2	few	TGTGCCAGCAGTCAGAGCGGGGGGAACACAGATACGCAGTATTTT	CASSQSGGNTDTQYF
TRBV20-1	TRBJ1-3	.	few	TGCAGTGCTAGAGACGTACGGAACTCTGGAAACACCATATATTTT	CSARDVRNSGNTIYF
TRBV20-1	TRBJ2-2	.	.	TGCAGTGCTAAGGGGGTTCTCACCGGGGAGCTGTTTTTT	CSAKGVLTGELFF
TRBV2	TRBJ2-7	.	few	TGTGCCAGCAGTGAAGCGCCCGGTATCTACGAGCAGTACTTC	CASSEAPGIYEQYF
TRBV20-1	TRBJ2-3	.	few	TGCAGTGCCTGGGCAGGGTTCACAGATACGCAGTATTTT	CSAWAGFTDTQYF
TRBV7-9	TRBJ1-1	TRBD1	.	TGTGCCAGCAGCCCCGGACAGGGGGCGGCCACTGAAGCTTTCTTT	CASSPGQGAATEAFF
TRBV6-1	TRBJ1-1	.	.	TGTGCCAGCAGCTCCCGGGGTAGGGACACTGAAGCTTTCTTT	CASSSRGRDTEAFF
TRBV19	TRBJ2-3	.	.	TGTGCCAGTAGTATTCTAGGGGGGGGGGCCGCAGATACGCAGTATTTT	CASSILGGGAADTQYF
TRBV6-1	TRBJ1-6	.	.	TGTGCCAGCAGTGCGGGGCCTTATAATTCACCCCTCCACTTT	CASSAGPYNSPLHF
TRBV7-8	TRBJ1-5	.	once	TGTGCCAGCAGCCGGGACCCAAGAGTGGGTCAGCCCCAGCATTTT	CASSRDPRVGQPQHF
TRBV29-1	TRBJ2-3	TRBD2	few	TGCAGCGTGGATAGCGGGGGCACAGATACGCAGTATTTT	CSVDSGGTDTQYF
TRBV27	TRBJ2-1	.	.	TGTGCCAGCAGTTTGGACAGATACAATGAGCAGTTCTTC	CASSLDRYNEQFF
TRBV20-1	TRBJ2-5	.	.	TGCAGTGCTAGTGTGGACTTAGAGCCCCAAGAGACCCAGTACTTC	CSASVDLEPQETQYF
TRBV7-9	TRBJ2-7	.	.	TGTGCCAGCAGCTTAGTTGGGGGCTCCTACGAGCAGTACTTC	CASSLVGGSYEQYF
TRBV7-8	TRBJ1-2	TRBD1	.	TGTGCCAGCAGCCCCCGACGGGACAGGGGCTATGGCTACACCTTC	CASSPRRDRGYGYTF
TRBV20-1	TRBJ1-4	.	.	TGCAGCGGGGGACGGATACTGTTTTTT	CSGGRILFF
TRBV6-5	TRBJ1-2	.	.	TGTGCCAGCAGGTACACAGGAGAAGGCTACACCTTC	CASRYTGEGYTF
TRBV5-4	TRBJ1-2	TRBD1	few	TGTGCCAGCAGCCTGGCCGGGACAGGGCCTTATGGCTACACCTTC	CASSLAGTGPYGYTF
TRBV24-1	TRBJ2-1	TRBD2	.	TGTGCCACCAGTCGCCTAGCGGGACGAAGGAAGCATGAGCAGTTCTTC	CATSRLAGRRKHEQFF
TRBV20-1	TRBJ1-4	.	.	TGCAGTGCACAAGAAGGGGCTTCTAATGAAAAACTGTTTTTT	CSAQEGASNEKLFF
TRBV6-5	TRBJ1-6	.	few	TGTGCCAGCAGTTACGGACGAGCAGATAATTCACCCCTCCACTTT	CASSYGRADNSPLHF
TRBV19	TRBJ1-2	.	few	TGTGCCAGTGTAAGGACGACAGGCGGTAACTATGGCTACACCTTC	CASVRTTGGNYGYTF
TRBV20-1	TRBJ2-7	.	.	TGCAGTGCTAGGAGACGGGAGAGCCCCTACGAGCAGTACTTC	CSARRRESPYEQYF
TRBV6-1	TRBJ2-1	.	.	TGTGCCAGCAGTAAGCTAGCGTTAACGTACAATGAGCAGTTCTTC	CASSKLALTYNEQFF